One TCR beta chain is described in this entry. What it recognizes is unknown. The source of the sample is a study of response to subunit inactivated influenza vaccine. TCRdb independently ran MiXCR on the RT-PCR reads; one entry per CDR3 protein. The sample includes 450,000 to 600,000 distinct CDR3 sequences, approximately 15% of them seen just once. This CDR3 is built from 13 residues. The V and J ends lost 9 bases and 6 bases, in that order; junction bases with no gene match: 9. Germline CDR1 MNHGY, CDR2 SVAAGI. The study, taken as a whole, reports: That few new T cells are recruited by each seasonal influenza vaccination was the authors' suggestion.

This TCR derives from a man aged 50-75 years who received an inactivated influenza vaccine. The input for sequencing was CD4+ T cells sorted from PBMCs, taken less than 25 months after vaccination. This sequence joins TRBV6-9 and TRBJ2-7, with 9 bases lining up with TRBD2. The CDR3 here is CARDSGRLSEQYF. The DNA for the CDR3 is TGTGCCAGGGATAGCGGGAGACTTTCCGAGCAGTACTTC.